This T cell receptor beta chain was identified in a study of cytomegalovirus exposure and HLA in healthy donors. Generated by immunoSEQ multiplex PCR, the TCRdb table keeps only in-frame clones and is missing some. In the table there are over 150,000 clones, 80% to 90% of which are singletons. Study findings and constraints: Rare TCR sequences predominated, though certain public TCRs were found in many donors. The CMV antigen specificity of a few CMV-associated chains was confirmed through in vitro analysis. According to a subsequent analysis, TCR clusters identified in the first cohort showed a tendency to co-occur across the roughly 110 validation repertoires.

About this clone itself: No antigen is known for it.

It was the approximately 110-subject validation cohort, separate from the roughly 700-subject first cohort, to which the donors belonged. The germline V gene has CDR1 MNHEY and CDR2 SMNVEV (reference sequence). The CDR3 runs 15 residues. V was trimmed by 8 bases and J by 6 bases, leaving 20 bases between them. The receptor's source is a man between 18 and 29 years old in good health and CMV-seropositive. The chain uses TRBV27 and TRBJ2-1; possible D gene TRBD2, 7 bases. Sequencing was performed on PBMCs. CDR3 amino acids: CASQGRGRLGNEQFF. The DNA for the CDR3 is TGTGCCAGCCAGGGGAGGGGCAGGCTTGGCAATGAGCAGTTCTTC.